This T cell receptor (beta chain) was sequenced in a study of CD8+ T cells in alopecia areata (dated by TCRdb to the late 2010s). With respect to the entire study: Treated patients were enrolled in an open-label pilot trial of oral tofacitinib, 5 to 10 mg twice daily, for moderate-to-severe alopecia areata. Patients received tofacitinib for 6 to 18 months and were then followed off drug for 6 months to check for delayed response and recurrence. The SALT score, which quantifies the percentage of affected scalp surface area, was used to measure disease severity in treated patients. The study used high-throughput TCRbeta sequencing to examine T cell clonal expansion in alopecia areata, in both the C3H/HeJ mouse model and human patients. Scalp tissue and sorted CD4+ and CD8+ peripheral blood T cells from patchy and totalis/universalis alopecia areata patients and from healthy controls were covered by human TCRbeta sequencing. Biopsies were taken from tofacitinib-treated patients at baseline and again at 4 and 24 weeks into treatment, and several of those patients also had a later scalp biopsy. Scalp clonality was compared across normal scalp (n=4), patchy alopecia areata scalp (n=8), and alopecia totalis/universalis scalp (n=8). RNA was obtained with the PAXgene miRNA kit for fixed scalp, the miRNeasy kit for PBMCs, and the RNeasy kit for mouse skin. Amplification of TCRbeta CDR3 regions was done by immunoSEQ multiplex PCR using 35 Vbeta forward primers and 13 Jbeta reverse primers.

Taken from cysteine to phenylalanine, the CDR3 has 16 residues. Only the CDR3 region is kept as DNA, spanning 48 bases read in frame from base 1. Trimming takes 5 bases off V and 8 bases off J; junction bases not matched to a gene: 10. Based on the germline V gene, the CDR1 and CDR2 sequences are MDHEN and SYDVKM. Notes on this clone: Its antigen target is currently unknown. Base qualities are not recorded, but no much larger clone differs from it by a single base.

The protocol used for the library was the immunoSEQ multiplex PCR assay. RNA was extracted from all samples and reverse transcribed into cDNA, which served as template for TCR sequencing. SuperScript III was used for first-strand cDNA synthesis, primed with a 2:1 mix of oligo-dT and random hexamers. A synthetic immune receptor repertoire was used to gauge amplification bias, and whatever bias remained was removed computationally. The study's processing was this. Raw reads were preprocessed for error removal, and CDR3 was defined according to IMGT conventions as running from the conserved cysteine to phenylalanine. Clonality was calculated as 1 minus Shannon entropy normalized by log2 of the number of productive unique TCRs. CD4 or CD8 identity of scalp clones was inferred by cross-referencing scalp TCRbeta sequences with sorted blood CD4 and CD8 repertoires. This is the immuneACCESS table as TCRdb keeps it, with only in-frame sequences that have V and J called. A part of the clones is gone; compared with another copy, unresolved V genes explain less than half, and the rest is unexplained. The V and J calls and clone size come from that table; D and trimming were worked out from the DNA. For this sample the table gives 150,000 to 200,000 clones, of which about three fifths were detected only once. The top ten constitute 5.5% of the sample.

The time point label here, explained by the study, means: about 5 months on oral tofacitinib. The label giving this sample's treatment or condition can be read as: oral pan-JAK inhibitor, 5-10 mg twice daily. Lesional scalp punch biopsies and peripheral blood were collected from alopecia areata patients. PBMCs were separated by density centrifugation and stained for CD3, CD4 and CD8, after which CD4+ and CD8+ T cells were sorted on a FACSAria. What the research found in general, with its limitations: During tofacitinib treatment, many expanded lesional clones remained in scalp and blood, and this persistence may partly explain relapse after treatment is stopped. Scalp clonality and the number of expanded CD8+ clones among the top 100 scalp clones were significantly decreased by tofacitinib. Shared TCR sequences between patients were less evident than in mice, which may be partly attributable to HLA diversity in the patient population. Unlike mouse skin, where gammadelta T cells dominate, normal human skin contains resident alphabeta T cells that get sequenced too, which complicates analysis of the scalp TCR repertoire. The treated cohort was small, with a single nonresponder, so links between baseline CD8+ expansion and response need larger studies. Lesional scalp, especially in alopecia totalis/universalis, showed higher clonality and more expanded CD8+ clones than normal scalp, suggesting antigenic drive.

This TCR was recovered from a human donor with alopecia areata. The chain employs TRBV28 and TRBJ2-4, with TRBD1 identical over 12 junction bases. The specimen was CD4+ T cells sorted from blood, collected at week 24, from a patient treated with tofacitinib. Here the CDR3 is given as CASSVPGQGARDIQYF. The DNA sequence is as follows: TGTGCCAGCAGTGTCCCGGGACAGGGGGCGAGGGACATTCAGTACTTC.